Listed here is a single T cell receptor beta chain. The specificity of this receptor is unknown. Nothing much larger sits one base from this clone, and base qualities are not available. The time point tag for this specimen amounts to: blood 2 weeks post-SBRT. This specimen's treatment or condition label, interpreted: 15 Gy SBRT to primary tumor, nephrectomy 4 weeks later. To track tumor-enriched clonotypes, serial peripheral blood was sampled from radiation-treated patients at baseline and at 2 weeks and 4 weeks after SBRT. Renal cell carcinoma with clear cell pathology was present in all patients. The QIAamp DNA Blood Mini Kit (Qiagen) was used to prepare genomic DNA for TCR sequencing. Samples were included in the analyses only if all quality control checks were passed. The sample originates from a study of radiation and T cells in renal cell carcinoma (dated by TCRdb to between 2020 and 2021). About the investigation overall: Samples came from a clinical trial, in which primary renal cell carcinomas received 15 Gy stereotactic body radiation therapy followed by nephrectomy 4 weeks later. A total of some 55 samples underwent TCR beta sequencing, made up of approximately 26 tumors and about 27 peripheral blood samples. In the 53 samples combined, around 3.9 million unique CDR3 nucleotide sequences were found, encoding 2.5 million to 3 million unique CDR3 amino acid sequences.

Study-level results and caveats: Tracking of blood repertoire dynamics stopped at about 27 days after treatment, with no follow-up past that point. In blood, the top tumor clonotypes increased from baseline to 2 weeks after radiation and then shrank by 4 weeks, which suggests a temporary expansion of tumor-resident clones. Because no pretreatment tumor biopsies were available, whether clonotypes were present in the tumor at baseline could not be determined. Because the trial had a single-armed design, the trial could not examine how radiation dose or scheduling affected the TCR repertoire.

The immunoSEQ kit was used, according to the manufacturer's recommendations, to generate TCR beta libraries from genomic DNA. To prepare the libraries, a first multiplex PCR with proprietary primers was run, followed by a second PCR that added unique barcodes, and a bead cleanup was done after each round. A kit-provided positive control reaction and a negative control reaction were included in every sample batch. The final libraries were assessed on an Agilent 4200 TapeStation D1000 ScreenTape, pooled by volume, and quantified by qPCR. An Illumina NextSeq500 fitted with a MidOutput 150-cycle cartridge performed the sequencing, running 156 Read1 cycles and 15 Index1 cycles with the kit's custom primers. The pooled library was loaded at roughly 0.9 pM with about 20% PhiX control spiked in. Per the original workflow: Vendor-processed data were analyzed in R, and a clonotype was defined as all T cells sharing the same CDR3 nucleotide sequence. For clone abundance analyses, frequencies were normalized to the 10,000 most abundant clones in each sample. Before analysis, public T cell clones were removed, and these numbered fewer than six per sample on average. Tumor-enriched clonotypes and baseline blood-enriched clonotypes were defined as those with an abundance difference of at least 32-fold between compartments. A beta-binomial differential abundance model was used to identify clonotypes that expanded or contracted between blood time points. Tumor-blood repertoire similarity was measured with the Baroni-Urbani and Buser coefficient, and group comparisons used two-tailed Wilcoxon tests in R. Held by TCRdb, this immuneACCESS table contains in-frame sequences only and omits some clones. Under half of the omission traces to an unresolved V gene where checked; the cause of the rest is unknown. The DNA gave D and trimming, while V, J and clone size come from that table. This sample holds roughly 120,000 clones; 70% to 90% were observed only once. In total, the top ten clones hold 1.5% to 2% of the sample.

CDR1 and CDR2 are drawn from the germline V gene: ENHRY, SYGVKD. V is shortened by 5 bases, J by 1 base, and the region joining them spans 9 bases. The CDR3, cysteine through phenylalanine, is 13 amino acids long. Solely the CDR3 DNA is kept, with 39 bases framed from the first base. This TCR was recovered from a woman aged 55-69 years with renal cell carcinoma. The rearrangement combines TRBV10-3 with TRBJ2-7, with an unclear D gene assignment. The sequencing here drew on blood, taken from a patient whose treatment included radiotherapy and nephrectomy. The CDR3 protein: CAISTDPSYEQYF. The DNA reads as follows: TGTGCCATCAGTACCGACCCTTCCTACGAGCAGTACTTC.